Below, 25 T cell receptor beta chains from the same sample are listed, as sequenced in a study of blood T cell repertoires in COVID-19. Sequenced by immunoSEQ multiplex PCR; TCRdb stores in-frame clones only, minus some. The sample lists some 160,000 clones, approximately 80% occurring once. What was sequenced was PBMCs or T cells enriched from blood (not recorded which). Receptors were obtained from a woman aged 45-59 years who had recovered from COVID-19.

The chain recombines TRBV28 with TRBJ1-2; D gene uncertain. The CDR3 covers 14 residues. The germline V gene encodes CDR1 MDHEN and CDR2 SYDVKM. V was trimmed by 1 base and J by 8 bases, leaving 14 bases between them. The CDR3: CASSLSGGARGYTF. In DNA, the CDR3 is TGTGCCAGCAGTTTATCAGGAGGCGCGAGGGGCTACACCTTC.

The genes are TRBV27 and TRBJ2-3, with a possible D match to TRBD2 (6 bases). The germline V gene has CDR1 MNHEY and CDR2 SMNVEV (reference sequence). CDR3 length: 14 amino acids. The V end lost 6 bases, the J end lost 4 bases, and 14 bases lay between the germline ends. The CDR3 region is CASSLGGFPDTQYF. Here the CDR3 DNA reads TGTGCCAGCAGCCTCGGGGGTTTCCCAGATACGCAGTATTTT.

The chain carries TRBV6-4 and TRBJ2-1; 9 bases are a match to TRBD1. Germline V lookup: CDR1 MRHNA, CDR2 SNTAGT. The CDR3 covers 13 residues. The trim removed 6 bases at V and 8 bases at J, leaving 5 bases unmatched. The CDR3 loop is CASRGQGRDEQFF. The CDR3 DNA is TGTGCCAGCAGGGGACAGGGCCGGGATGAGCAGTTCTTC.

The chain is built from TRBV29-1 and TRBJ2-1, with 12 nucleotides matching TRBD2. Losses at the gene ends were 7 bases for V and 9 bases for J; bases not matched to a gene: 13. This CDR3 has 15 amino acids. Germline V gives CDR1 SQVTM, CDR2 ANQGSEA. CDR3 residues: CSGELAGGRRGEQFF. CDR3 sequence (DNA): TGCAGCGGGGAGCTAGCGGGAGGGCGGAGGGGTGAGCAGTTCTTC.

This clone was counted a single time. This chain's CDR3 is CASSETPRSLAIYF. The CDR3 region has the DNA TGTGCCAGCAGCGAAACACCACGCTCTTTGGCCATATATTTT. The V gene is TRBV3-1 (or the pseudogene TRBV3-2), the J gene TRBJ1-3; D remains unclear. Germline CDR1 reads LGHDT; CDR2 reads YNNKEL (reference sequence). V was shortened by 5 bases and J by 11 bases, with 19 bases between the two germline ends. This CDR3 comprises 14 residues.

CDR3 loop: CAIRAGQGVYYGYTF. The DNA for the CDR3 is TGTGCCATCAGAGCCGGACAGGGTGTCTACTATGGCTACACCTTC. V usage is TRBV10-3 and J usage is TRBJ1-2, with TRBD1 identical over 8 bases. V was clipped by 6 bases and J by 3 bases; unmatched bases: 9. CDR3 length equals 15 residues. The germline V gene encodes CDR1 ENHRY and CDR2 SYGVKD.

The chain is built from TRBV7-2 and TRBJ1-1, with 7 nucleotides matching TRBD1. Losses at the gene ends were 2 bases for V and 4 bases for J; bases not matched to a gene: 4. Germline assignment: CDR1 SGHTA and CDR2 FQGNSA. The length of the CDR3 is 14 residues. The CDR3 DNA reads TGTGCCAGCAGCTTACGACAGGGTGGCACTGAAGCTTTCTTT. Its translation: CASSLRQGGTEAFF. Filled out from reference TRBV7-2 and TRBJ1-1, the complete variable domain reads GAGVSQSPSNKVTEKGKDVELRCDPISGHTALYWYRQSLGQGLEFLIYFQGNSAPDKSGLPSDRFSAERTGGSVSTLTIQRTQQEDSAVYLCASSLRQGGTEAFFGQGTRLTVV.

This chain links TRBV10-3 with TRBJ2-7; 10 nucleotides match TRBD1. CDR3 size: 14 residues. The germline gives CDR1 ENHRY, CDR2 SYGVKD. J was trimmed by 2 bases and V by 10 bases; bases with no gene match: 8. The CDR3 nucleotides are TGTGCCACCACTGGGACAGGGGAACCCTACGAGCAGTACTTC. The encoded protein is CATTGTGEPYEQYF.

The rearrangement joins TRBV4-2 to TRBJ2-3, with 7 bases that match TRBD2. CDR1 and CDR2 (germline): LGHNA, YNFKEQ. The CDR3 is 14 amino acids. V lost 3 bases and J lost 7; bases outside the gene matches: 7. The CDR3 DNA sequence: TGTGCCAGCAGCCAGGGACCGGGACTAAATACGCAGTATTTT. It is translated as CASSQGPGLNTQYF.

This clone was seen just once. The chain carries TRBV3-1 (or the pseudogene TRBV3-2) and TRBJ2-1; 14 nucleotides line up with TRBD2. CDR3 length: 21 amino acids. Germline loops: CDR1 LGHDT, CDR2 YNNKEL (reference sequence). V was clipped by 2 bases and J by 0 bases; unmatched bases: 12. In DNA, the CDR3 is TGTGCCAGCAGCCAACGTCCCGGGACTAGCGGGGGCCCCAGCTCCTACAATGAGCAGTTCTTC. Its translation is CASSQRPGTSGGPSSYNEQFF.

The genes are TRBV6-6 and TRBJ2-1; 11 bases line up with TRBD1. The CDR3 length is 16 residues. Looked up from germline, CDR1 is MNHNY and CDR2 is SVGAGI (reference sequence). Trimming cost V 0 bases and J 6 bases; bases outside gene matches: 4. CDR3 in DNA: TGTGCCAGCAGTTACTCGAGCGGGACAGGGGGCAATGAGCAGTTCTTC. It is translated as CASSYSSGTGGNEQFF.

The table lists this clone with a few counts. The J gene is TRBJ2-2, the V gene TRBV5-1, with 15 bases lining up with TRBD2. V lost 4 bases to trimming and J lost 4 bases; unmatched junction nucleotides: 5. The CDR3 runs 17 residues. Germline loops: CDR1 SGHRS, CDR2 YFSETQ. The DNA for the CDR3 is TGCGCCAGCAGCCTTGGACTAGCGGGAGGGTTCACCGGGGAGCTGTTTTTT. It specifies CASSLGLAGGFTGELFF. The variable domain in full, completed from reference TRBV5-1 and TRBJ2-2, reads KAGVTQTPRYLIKTRGQQVTLSCSPISGHRSVSWYQQTPGQGLQFLFEYFSETQRNKGNFPGRFSGRQFSNSRSEMNVSTLELGDSALYLCASSLGLAGGFTGELFFGEGSRLTVL.

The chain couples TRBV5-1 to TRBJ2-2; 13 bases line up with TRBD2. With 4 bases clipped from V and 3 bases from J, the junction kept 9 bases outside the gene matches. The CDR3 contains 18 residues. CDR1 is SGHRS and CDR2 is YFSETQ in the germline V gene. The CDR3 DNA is TGCGCCAGCAGCGGGAGACTAGCGGGGGGAGCAGACACCGGGGAGCTGTTTTTT. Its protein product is CASSGRLAGGADTGELFF.

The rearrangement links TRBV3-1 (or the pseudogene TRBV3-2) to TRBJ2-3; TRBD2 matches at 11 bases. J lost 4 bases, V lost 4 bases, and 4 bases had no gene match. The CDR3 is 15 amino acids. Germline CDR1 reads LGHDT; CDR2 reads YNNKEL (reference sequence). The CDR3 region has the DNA TGTGCCAGCAGCCGGATTAGCGGGAGGGCAGATACGCAGTATTTT. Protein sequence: CASSRISGRADTQYF.

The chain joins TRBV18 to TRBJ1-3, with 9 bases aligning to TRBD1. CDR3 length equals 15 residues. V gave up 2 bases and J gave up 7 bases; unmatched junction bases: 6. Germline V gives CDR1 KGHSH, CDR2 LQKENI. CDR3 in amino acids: CASSPSGQGFNTIYF. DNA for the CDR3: TGTGCCAGCTCACCATCCGGACAGGGGTTTAACACCATATATTTT.

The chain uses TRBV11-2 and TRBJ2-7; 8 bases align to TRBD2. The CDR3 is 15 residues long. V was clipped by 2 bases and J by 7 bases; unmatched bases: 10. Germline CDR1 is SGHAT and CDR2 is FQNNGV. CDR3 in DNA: TGTGCCAGCAGCTTATCCTTACGGGAGGGTAATGAGCAGTACTTC. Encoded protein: CASSLSLREGNEQYF.

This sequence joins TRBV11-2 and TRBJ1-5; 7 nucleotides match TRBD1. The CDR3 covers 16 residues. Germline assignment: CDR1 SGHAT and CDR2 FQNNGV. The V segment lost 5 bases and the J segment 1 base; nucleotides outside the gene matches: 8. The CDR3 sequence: CASSKVGGASNQPQHF. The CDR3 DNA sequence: TGTGCCAGCAGCAAAGTAGGGGGCGCGAGCAATCAGCCCCAGCATTTT. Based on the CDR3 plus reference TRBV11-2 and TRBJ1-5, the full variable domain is EAGVAQSPRYKIIEKRQSVAFWCNPISGHATLYWYQQILGQGPKLLIQFQNNGVVDDSQLPKDRFSAERLKGVDSTLKIQPAKLEDSAVYLCASSKVGGASNQPQHFGDGTRLSIL.

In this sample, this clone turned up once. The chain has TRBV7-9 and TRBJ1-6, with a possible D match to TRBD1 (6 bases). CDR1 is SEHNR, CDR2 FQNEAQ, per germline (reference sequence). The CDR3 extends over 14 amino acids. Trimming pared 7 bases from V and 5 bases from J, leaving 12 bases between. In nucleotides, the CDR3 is TGTGCCAGCAACTCCGGGACAAATAATTCACCCCTCCACTTT. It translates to CASNSGTNNSPLHF.

The CDR3 loop is CASSIEGSRNEQFF. The CDR3 bases are TGTGCCAGTAGTATTGAAGGGAGTAGGAATGAGCAGTTCTTC. V and J are TRBV19 and TRBJ2-1, with D perhaps TRBD2 (5 bases). The CDR3 is made up of 14 amino acids. V dropped 3 bases and J dropped 7 bases, with 13 bases sitting between them. Germline CDR1 is LNHDA and CDR2 is SQIVND (reference sequence).

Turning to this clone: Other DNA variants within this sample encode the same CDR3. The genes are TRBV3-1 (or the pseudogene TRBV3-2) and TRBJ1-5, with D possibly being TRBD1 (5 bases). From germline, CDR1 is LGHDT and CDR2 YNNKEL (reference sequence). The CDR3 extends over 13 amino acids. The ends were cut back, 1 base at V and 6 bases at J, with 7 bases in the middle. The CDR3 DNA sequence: TGTGCCAGCAGCCAAGGGGGGGGTCAGCCCCAGCATTTT. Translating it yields CASSQGGGQPQHF.

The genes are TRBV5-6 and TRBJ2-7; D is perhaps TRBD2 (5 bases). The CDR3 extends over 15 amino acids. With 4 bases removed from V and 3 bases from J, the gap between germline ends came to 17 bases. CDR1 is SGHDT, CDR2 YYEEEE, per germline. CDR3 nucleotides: TGTGCCAGCAGCCTACAAAGGACTGACGTCTACGAGCAGTACTTC. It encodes CASSLQRTDVYEQYF.

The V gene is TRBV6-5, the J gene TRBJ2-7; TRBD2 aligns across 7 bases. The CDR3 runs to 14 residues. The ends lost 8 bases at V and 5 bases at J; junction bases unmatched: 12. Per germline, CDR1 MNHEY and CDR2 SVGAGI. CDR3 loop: CASEPRLAQNEQYF. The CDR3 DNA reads TGTGCCAGCGAGCCCCGACTAGCCCAAAACGAGCAGTACTTC.

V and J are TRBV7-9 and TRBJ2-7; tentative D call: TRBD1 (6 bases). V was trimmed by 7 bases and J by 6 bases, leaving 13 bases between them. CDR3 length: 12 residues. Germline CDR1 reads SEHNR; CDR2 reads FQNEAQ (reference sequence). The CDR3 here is CASTLQGSEQYF. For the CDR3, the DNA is TGTGCCAGCACTCTGCAGGGGAGCGAGCAGTACTTC.

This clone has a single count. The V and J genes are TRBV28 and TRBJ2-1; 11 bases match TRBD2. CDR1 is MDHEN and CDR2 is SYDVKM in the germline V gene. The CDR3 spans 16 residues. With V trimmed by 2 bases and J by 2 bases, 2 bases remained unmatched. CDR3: CASSLSSGRAYNEQFF. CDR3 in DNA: TGTGCCAGCAGTTTAAGTAGCGGGAGGGCCTACAATGAGCAGTTCTTC.

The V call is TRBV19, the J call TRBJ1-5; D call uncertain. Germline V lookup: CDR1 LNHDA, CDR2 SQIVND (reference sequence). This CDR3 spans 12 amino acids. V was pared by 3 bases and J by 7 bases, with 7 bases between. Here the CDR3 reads CASSMLRQPQHF. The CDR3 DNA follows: TGTGCCAGTAGTATGCTACGCCAGCCCCAGCATTTT.